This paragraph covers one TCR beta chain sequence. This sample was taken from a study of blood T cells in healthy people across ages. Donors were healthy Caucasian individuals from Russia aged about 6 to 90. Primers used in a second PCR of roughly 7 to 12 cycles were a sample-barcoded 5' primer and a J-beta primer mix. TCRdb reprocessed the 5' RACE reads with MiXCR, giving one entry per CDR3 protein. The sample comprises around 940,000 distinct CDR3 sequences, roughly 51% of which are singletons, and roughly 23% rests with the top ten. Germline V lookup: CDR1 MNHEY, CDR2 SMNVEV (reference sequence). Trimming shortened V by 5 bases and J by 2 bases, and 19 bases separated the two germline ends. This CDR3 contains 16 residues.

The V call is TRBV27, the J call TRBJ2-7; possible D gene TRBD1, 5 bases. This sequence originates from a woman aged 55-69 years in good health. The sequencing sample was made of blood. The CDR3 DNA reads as TGTGCCAGCAGTACCCCAGGGTTAGGCTTTGCCTACGAGCAGTACTTC. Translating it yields CASSTPGLGFAYEQYF.